One TCR beta chain is described in this entry. Original analysis: How many nucleated cells were present was estimated from reference gene primer amplification. Only in-frame clones appear in the TCRdb table, and some are missing; sequencing was by immunoSEQ multiplex PCR. V and J calls and clone size follow that table, whereas D and trimming were derived from the DNA. The sample includes about 330,000 clones, over 80% of them seen just once. Germline V gene lookup returns CDR1 SGHRS and CDR2 YFSETQ. Trimming removed 4 bases at V and 8 bases at J, with 15 bases between. The CDR3 covers 13 residues. This entry is derived from a study of blood T cell repertoires in COVID-19. The overall study: COVID-19 samples from acute and convalescent phases originated in the United States, Italy and Spain.

This chain uses TRBV5-1 with TRBJ1-1; perhaps TRBD1 as D (6 bases). The receptor was isolated from a man under 40 with COVID-19, enrolled during active disease. The specimen sequenced was peripheral blood. CDR3 sequence reads: CASSLTGPEEAFF. The CDR3 DNA reads as TGCGCCAGCAGCCTGACAGGACCGGAGGAAGCTTTCTTT.